The clone carrying this T cell receptor beta chain showed up just once. Germline V gene data show CDR1 as SGHTA and CDR2 as FQGTGA. V lost 7 bases, J lost 0 bases, and 10 bases stayed unmatched. The CDR3 extends over 17 amino acids. This sample is drawn from a study of Ad26.COV2.S vaccination and SARS-CoV-2 variants. The treatment denotes: 19 received Ad26.COV2.S at low or high dose, single or two shots; 5 received placebo; per-sample allocation not given. Each sample was drawn 63 days after the first injection (of vaccine or placebo). Clones were sequenced by immunoSEQ multiplex PCR, and TCRdb holds only the in-frame ones, with some missing. The table includes 440,000 or so clones, about 90% detected once.

Sequencing was performed on peripheral blood, taken in a trial of Ad26.COV2.S vaccine versus placebo. The chain has TRBV7-3 and TRBJ2-3; 10 bases fit TRBD2. The TCR was taken from a person between 18 and 60 years old who received the Ad26.COV2.S COVID-19 vaccine or a placebo. Written as DNA, the CDR3 is TGTGCCAGCAACGGACTAGCGGCGCGGTCTAGCACAGATACGCAGTATTTT. It is translated as CASNGLAARSSTDTQYF.